One sample yielded the 27 T cell receptor beta chains listed below, sequenced in a study of T cells in narcolepsy. Only in-frame clones appear in the TCRdb table, and some are missing; sequencing was by immunoSEQ multiplex PCR. The table shows tens of thousands of clones, with more than 65% occurring only once. The sample was memory (CD45RA-) CD4+ T cells from blood. The receptors here all came from a human donor in good health.

This sequence joins TRBV4-1 and TRBJ1-5; weak D call: TRBD1 (5 bases). The germline V and J ends were trimmed by 4 bases and 0 bases, with 13 bases remaining between them. This CDR3 spans 16 amino acids. Looked up from germline, CDR1 is MGHRA and CDR2 is YSYEKL. The CDR3 sequence: CASSRDTGYSNQPQHF. The CDR3 DNA reads as TGCGCCAGCAGCCGCGACACAGGTTATAGCAATCAGCCCCAGCATTTT.

The V call is TRBV6-5, the J call TRBJ2-7; 11 positions match TRBD1. Germline values: CDR1 MNHEY, CDR2 SVGAGI. Trimming cost V 7 bases and J 1 base; bases outside gene matches: 6. The CDR3 covers 15 residues. As DNA, the CDR3 is TGTGCCAGCACTAAAGGGACAGGGGGGTCCTACGAGCAGTACTTC. Translation: CASTKGTGGSYEQYF.

The rearrangement joins TRBV4-3 to TRBJ2-3; 9 nucleotides match TRBD2. After removal of 4 bases from V and 6 bases from J, the junction contained 14 bases not matched to a gene. CDR1 LGHNA and CDR2 YSLEER come from the germline V gene. The CDR3 covers 17 residues. In DNA, the CDR3 is TGCGCCAGCAGCCCCTCCGCGGGGCGGGGGGGAACCGATACGCAGTATTTT. It translates to CASSPSAGRGGTDTQYF.

This sequence joins TRBV14 and TRBJ2-1; D is perhaps TRBD1 (5 bases). This CDR3 has 12 amino acids. Between the trimmed V and J ends, which lost 6 bases and 8 bases, there was a span of 11 bases. CDR1 and CDR2 (germline): SGHDN, FVKESK. The CDR3 here is CASRKGKDEQFF. The CDR3 DNA is TGTGCCAGCAGAAAGGGGAAAGATGAGCAGTTCTTC.

The chain recombines TRBV7-6 with TRBJ2-7, with D hard to call. This CDR3 region has 12 residues. Trimming removed 4 bases from V and 6 bases from J, with 10 bases in between. The V gene's germline CDR1 is SGHVS and CDR2 FNYEAQ. CDR3 nucleotide sequence: TGTGCCAGCAGCTCCCGGGTTTCCGAGCAGTACTTC. This translates into CASSSRVSEQYF.

CDR3 amino acids: CASKGGAGETQYF. The CDR3, as DNA: TGTGCCAGCAAAGGGGGGGCCGGGGAGACCCAGTACTTC. The rearrangement links TRBV7-2 to TRBJ2-5; the D gene is possibly TRBD2 (7 bases). The CDR3 length is 13 residues. Germline V CDR1 and CDR2: SGHTA, FQGNSA. The V end lost 7 bases, the J end lost 5 bases, and 14 bases lay between the germline ends.

The rearrangement links TRBV7-2 to TRBJ2-1; TRBD2 is a possible D gene (6 bases). CDR3 length: 11 residues. Trimming took 5 bases from V and 9 from J, leaving 8 bases between them. CDR1 and CDR2 from the germline V gene are SGHTA and FQGNSA. This CDR3 is CASSDGGEQFF. CDR3 DNA sequence: TGTGCCAGCAGCGACGGGGGTGAGCAGTTCTTC.

This clone has just one count. The V gene is TRBV15, the J gene TRBJ2-7; 11 bases are a match to TRBD1. Germline CDR1 is LNHNV and CDR2 is YYDKDF (reference sequence). V was clipped by 1 base and J by 3 bases; unmatched bases: 2. The CDR3 is 15 residues long. CDR3 coding DNA: TGTGCCACCAGCAGAGCGGGACAGGGGGTCTACGAGCAGTACTTC. Translation: CATSRAGQGVYEQYF.

This clone is a singleton in its sample. The same CDR3 can be traced to other DNA sequences in this sample. V gene TRBV7-8 combines with J gene TRBJ2-4; D is ambiguous. The germline CDR1 and CDR2 sequences are SGHVS and FQNEAQ. The CDR3 is 16 residues long. Trimming removed 1 base at V and 6 bases at J, with 16 bases between. The CDR3 spells CASSLGMLGSLNIQYF. The CDR3 DNA sequence: TGTGCCAGCAGCTTAGGAATGCTGGGTTCTTTAAACATTCAGTACTTC.

The rearrangement joins TRBV7-7 to TRBJ2-5; 9 bases fit TRBD1. Germline assignment: CDR1 SSHAT and CDR2 FNYEAQ (reference sequence). This CDR3 comprises 15 residues. V gave up 0 bases and J gave up 4 bases; unmatched junction bases: 3. DNA of the CDR3: TGTGCCAGCAGCTTAGCGACAGGGGGAGTAGAGACCCAGTACTTC. Translating gives CASSLATGGVETQYF.

This chain connects TRBV7-8 to TRBJ1-4; D may be TRBD1 (5 bases). The CDR3 covers 15 residues. The germline CDR1 and CDR2 sequences are SGHVS and FQNEAQ. The V end was cut by 5 bases, the J end by 5 bases, with 15 bases between. Here the CDR3 DNA reads TGTGCCAGCAGCCGGGTTCAGGGCCTAAATGAAAAACTGTTTTTT. This encodes CASSRVQGLNEKLFF.

The chain carries TRBV18 and TRBJ1-1; perhaps TRBD1 as D (5 bases). Trimming shortened V by 3 bases and J by 3 bases, and 20 bases separated the two germline ends. This CDR3 is built from 17 residues. Germline V lookup: CDR1 KGHSH, CDR2 LQKENI. The CDR3: CASSPYRDRDKDTEAFF. Written as DNA, the CDR3 is TGTGCCAGCTCACCCTACCGGGACCGAGACAAGGACACTGAAGCTTTCTTT.

The chain carries TRBV19 and TRBJ2-1; D gene ambiguous. The CDR3 runs 12 residues. Looked up from germline, CDR1 is LNHDA and CDR2 is SQIVND (reference sequence). V lost 5 bases, J lost 4 bases, and 6 bases lay in between. CDR3 coding DNA: TGTGCCAGTAGTTTGGCTTACAATGAGCAGTTCTTC. Amino acids: CASSLAYNEQFF.

The chain is built from TRBV6-5 and TRBJ1-2; 8 bases map to TRBD1. The CDR3 has 14 amino acids. Looked up from germline, CDR1 is MNHEY and CDR2 is SVGAGI. Trimming at V came to 7 bases and at J to 5 bases, leaving 9 bases not matched to a gene. The CDR3, as DNA: TGTGCCAGCACCTCGGACAGGGTAGGGTATGGCTACACCTTC. It specifies CASTSDRVGYGYTF.

In regard to this clone: This sample also contains other DNA sequences that code for the same CDR3. The V and J genes are TRBV6-1 and TRBJ2-7; D unresolved. The V gene lost 3 bases and the J gene lost 4 bases, with 7 bases spanning the gap. The germline V gene encodes CDR1 MNHNS and CDR2 SASEGT. The CDR3 totals 12 residues. The CDR3 coding sequence is TGTGCCAGCAGTGACAGGATTTACGAGCAGTACTTC. Its protein is CASSDRIYEQYF.

The gene calls are TRBV11-3 and TRBJ2-3, with D perhaps being TRBD1 or TRBD2 (5 bases each). The CDR3 sequence is 15 residues long. CDR1 is SGHNT and CDR2 is YENEEA in the germline V gene. V was clipped by 5 bases and J by 2 bases, with 14 bases between them. CDR3 nucleotide sequence: TGTGCCAGCAGCCCCGGGACGGAGTTCACAGATACGCAGTATTTT. Amino acids: CASSPGTEFTDTQYF.

The J gene is TRBJ2-7, the V gene TRBV7-2, with 7 bases aligning to TRBD1. V lost 5 bases, J lost 5 bases, and 21 bases stayed unmatched. In germline, CDR1 is SGHTA, CDR2 FQGNSA. CDR3 size: 18 residues. CDR3 amino acids: CASSRKASLTGSWNEQYF. The CDR3 nucleotides are TGTGCCAGCAGCCGGAAAGCCTCCCTGACAGGGTCGTGGAACGAGCAGTACTTC.

The genes are TRBV7-2 and TRBJ1-3, with a possible D match to TRBD1 (6 bases). V was trimmed by 1 base and J by 7 bases, leaving 17 bases between them. The CDR3 is made up of 16 amino acids. Germline V gives CDR1 SGHTA, CDR2 FQGNSA. CDR3 region: CASSLVGGGAWNTIYF. The CDR3 DNA reads as TGTGCCAGCAGCTTAGTTGGCGGGGGGGCGTGGAACACCATATATTTT.

This clone has a handful of counts. The chain is built from TRBV5-1 and TRBJ2-2; no firm D call. The V gene lost 5 bases and the J gene lost 6 bases, with 17 bases spanning the gap. The germline V gene encodes CDR1 SGHRS and CDR2 YFSETQ. The CDR3 is 15 amino acids. CDR3 residues: CASSLSPRRAGELFF. The CDR3 coding sequence is TGCGCCAGCAGTCTCTCTCCCCGTCGAGCCGGGGAGCTGTTTTTT.

The chain recombines TRBV4-2 with TRBJ2-3; TRBD1 matches 12 bases. Germline V gene lookup returns CDR1 LGHNA and CDR2 YNFKEQ. Unmatched junction bases numbered 9, after V lost 3 bases and J lost 5 bases. There are 17 residues in the CDR3. In DNA form, the CDR3 reads TGTGCCAGCAGCCACTCCGGGACAGGGGGCGCAGAAGATACGCAGTATTTT. This gives the protein CASSHSGTGGAEDTQYF.

The V and J genes are TRBV7-3 and TRBJ2-1, with 12 bases fitting TRBD2. CDR1 and CDR2 from the germline V gene are SGHTA and FQGTGA. V gave up 5 bases and J gave up 4 bases; unmatched junction bases: 3. The CDR3 is 15 amino acids. This CDR3 is CASSQTSGGYNEQFF. The CDR3 DNA reads as TGTGCCAGCAGCCAGACTAGCGGGGGATACAATGAGCAGTTCTTC.

This clone appeared a single time. The J gene is TRBJ2-1, the V gene TRBV7-9; D may be TRBD1 (5 bases). The CDR3 runs 14 residues. V was cut by 7 bases and J by 8 bases, with 18 bases left in between. Germline V CDR1 and CDR2: SEHNR, FQNEAQ (reference sequence). The CDR3 DNA reads as TGTGCCAGCACCCCGTGGGGCCAGAGACATGAGCAGTTCTTC. Amino acids: CASTPWGQRHEQFF.

The chain couples TRBV2 to TRBJ2-7, with 14 nucleotides matching TRBD2. J gave up 6 bases and V 5 bases, and 12 bases lay outside the gene matches. Germline V gives CDR1 SNHLY, CDR2 FYNNEI. The CDR3 covers 17 residues. CDR3 bases: TGTGCCAGCAGTCCGGGACTAGCGGGAGCGAGCTACTCCGAGCAGTACTTC. This sequence encodes CASSPGLAGASYSEQYF.

CDR3 region: CASTSGGQGNEQFF. The CDR3 nucleotides are TGTGCCAGCACCAGTGGGGGACAGGGGAATGAGCAGTTCTTC. The rearrangement joins TRBV9 to TRBJ2-1; 10 positions match TRBD1. The ends lost 6 bases at V and 7 bases at J; junction bases unmatched: 7. Germline CDR1 SGDLS, CDR2 YYNGEE. The CDR3 has 14 residues. Full variable domain (remainder filled in from reference TRBV9 and TRBJ2-1): DSGVTQTPKHLITATGQRVTLRCSPRSGDLSVYWYQQSLDQGLQFLIQYYNGEERAKGNILERFSAQQFPDLHSELNLSSLELGDSALYFCASTSGGQGNEQFFGPGTRLTVL.

The V gene is TRBV6-5, the J gene TRBJ1-1; no firm D call. The V end was cut by 4 bases, the J end by 1 base, with 7 bases between. The germline gives CDR1 MNHEY, CDR2 SVGAGI. The CDR3 extends over 13 amino acids. CDR3 coding DNA: TGTGCCAGCAGTTTCACAGAGAACACTGAAGCTTTCTTT. It translates to CASSFTENTEAFF.

The V gene is TRBV18, the J gene TRBJ2-2; TRBD1 aligns across 10 bases. Trimming cost V 8 bases and J 5 bases; bases outside gene matches: 8. Germline V lookup: CDR1 KGHSH, CDR2 LQKENI. The CDR3 runs 15 residues. Here the CDR3 reads CASTPDRGQTGELFF. DNA for the CDR3: TGTGCCAGCACCCCCGACAGGGGGCAAACCGGGGAGCTGTTTTTT.

This clone was observed a single time. The chain joins TRBV6-6 to TRBJ2-2; possible D gene TRBD1, 5 bases. CDR1 is MNHNY and CDR2 is SVGAGI in the germline V gene (reference sequence). There are 16 residues in the CDR3. The V end was cut by 7 bases, the J end by 1 base, with 16 bases between. CDR3 bases: TGTGCCAGCACCCAGGGCGGCTTTAGGAACACCGGGGAGCTGTTTTTT. Translated, it gives CASTQGGFRNTGELFF.